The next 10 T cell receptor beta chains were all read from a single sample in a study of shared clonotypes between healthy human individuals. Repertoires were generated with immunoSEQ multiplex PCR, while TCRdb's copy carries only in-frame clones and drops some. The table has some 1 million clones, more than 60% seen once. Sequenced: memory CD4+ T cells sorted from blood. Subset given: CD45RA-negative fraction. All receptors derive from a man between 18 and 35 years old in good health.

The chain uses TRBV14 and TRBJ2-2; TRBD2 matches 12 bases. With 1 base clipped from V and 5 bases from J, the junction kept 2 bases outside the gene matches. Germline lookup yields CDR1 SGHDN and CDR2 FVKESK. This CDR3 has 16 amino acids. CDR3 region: CASSQGLAGVTGELFF. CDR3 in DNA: TGTGCCAGCAGCCAAGGACTAGCGGGGGTTACCGGGGAGCTGTTTTTT.

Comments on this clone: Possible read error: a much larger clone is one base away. The CDR3: CAGSLVEGVLGTF. The CDR3 DNA reads as TGTGCCGGCAGCTTAGTAGAGGGGGTCTTAGGCACCTTC. The genes are TRBV7-2 and TRBJ1-2, with a tentative D call TRBD1 (6 bases). The germline CDR1 and CDR2 sequences are SGHTA and FQGNSA. The CDR3 has 13 residues.

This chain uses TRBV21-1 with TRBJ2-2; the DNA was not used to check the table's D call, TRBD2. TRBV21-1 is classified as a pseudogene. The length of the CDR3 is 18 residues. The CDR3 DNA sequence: TGTGCCAGCACCGAGGGACTAGCGGGAGAGGAGAGTACCGGGGAGCTGTTTTTT. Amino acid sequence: CASTEGLAGEESTGELFF.

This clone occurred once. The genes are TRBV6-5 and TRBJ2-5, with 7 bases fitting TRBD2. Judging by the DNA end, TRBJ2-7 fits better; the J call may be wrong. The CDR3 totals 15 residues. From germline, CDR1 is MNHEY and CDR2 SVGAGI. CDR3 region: CASWTVASGPYEQYF. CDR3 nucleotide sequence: TGTGCCAGCTGGACCGTGGCTAGCGGCCCCTACGAGCAGTACTTC.

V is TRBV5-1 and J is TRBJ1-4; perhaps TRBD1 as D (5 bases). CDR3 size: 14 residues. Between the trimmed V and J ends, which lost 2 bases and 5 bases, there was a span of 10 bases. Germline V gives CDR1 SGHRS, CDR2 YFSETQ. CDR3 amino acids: CASSFGDANEKLFF. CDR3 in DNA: TGCGCCAGCAGCTTCGGGGACGCCAATGAAAAACTGTTTTTT.

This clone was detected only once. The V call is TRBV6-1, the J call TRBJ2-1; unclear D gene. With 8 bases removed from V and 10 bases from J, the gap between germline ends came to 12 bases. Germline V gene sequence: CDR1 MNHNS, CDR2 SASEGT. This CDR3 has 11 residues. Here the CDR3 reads CASAPWAEQFF. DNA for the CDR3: TGTGCCAGCGCCCCGTGGGCCGAGCAGTTCTTC.

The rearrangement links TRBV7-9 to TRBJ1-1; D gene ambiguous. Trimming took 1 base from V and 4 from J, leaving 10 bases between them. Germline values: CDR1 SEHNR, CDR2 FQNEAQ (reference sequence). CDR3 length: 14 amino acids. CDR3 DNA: TGTGCCAGCAGCTTAGAGGGAAGAGGCACTGAAGCTTTCTTT. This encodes CASSLEGRGTEAFF. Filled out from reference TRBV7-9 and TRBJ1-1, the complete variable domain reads DTGVSQNPRHKITKRGQNVTFRCDPISEHNRLYWYRQTLGQGPEFLTYFQNEAQLEKSRLLSDRFSAERPKGSFSTLEIQRTEQGDSAMYLCASSLEGRGTEAFFGQGTRLTVV.

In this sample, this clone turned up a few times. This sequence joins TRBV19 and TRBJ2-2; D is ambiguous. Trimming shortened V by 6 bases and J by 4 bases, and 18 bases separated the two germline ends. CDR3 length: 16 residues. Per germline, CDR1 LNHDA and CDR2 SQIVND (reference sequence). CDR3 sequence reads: CASSPPLPRSTGELFF. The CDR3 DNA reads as TGTGCCAGTAGCCCTCCCCTTCCTCGGAGCACCGGGGAGCTGTTTTTT.

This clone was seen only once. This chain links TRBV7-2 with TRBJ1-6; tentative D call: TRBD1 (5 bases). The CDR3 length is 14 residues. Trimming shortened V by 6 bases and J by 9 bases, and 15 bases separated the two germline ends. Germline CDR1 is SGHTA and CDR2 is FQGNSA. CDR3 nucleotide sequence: TGTGCCAGCAGACCGGGCCCGGGGGGTTCACCCCTCCACTTT. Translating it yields CASRPGPGGSPLHF.

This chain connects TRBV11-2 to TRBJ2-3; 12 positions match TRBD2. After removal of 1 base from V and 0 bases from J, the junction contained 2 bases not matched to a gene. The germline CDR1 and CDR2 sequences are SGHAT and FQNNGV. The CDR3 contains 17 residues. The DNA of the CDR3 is TGTGCCAGCAGCTTAGGGACTAGCGGGACTAGCACAGATACGCAGTATTTT. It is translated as CASSLGTSGTSTDTQYF.